The sequence of this T cell receptor beta chain was determined in a study of T-cell memory formation after mild COVID-19. TCRdb passed the 5' RACE reads through MiXCR, listing each CDR3 protein once. The sample yields about 310,000 distinct CDR3 sequences, around 15% seen once. The TCR was taken from a man aged 18 to 29 who had mild COVID-19 (a few samples of this study predate the infection). Cell type and time point are not known. Sample: PBMCs or a T cell subset sorted from them (not recorded which).

The CDR3 spells CASSARDSSNYGYTF. The CDR3, as DNA: TGCGCCAGCAGCGCACGGGACAGCTCTAACTATGGCTACACCTTC. This chain links TRBV5-1 with TRBJ1-2, with TRBD1 matching 7 bases. J was trimmed by 0 bases and V by 4 bases; bases with no gene match: 6. The germline V gene has CDR1 SGHRS and CDR2 YFSETQ. This CDR3 has 15 residues.